Reported below is one TCR beta chain. Its antigen is still unknown. CDR1 and CDR2 (germline): PRHDT, FYEKMQ (reference sequence). The ends were cut back, 10 bases at V and 0 bases at J, with 12 bases in the middle. CDR3 length: 13 residues. The data derive from a study of cytomegalovirus exposure and HLA in healthy donors. The study's findings and limits: The authors judged a highly shared variant cluster likely a sequencing artifact.

The PCR ran on 60 Vbeta and 13 Jbeta primers. Generated by immunoSEQ multiplex PCR, the TCRdb table keeps only in-frame clones and is missing some. The sample carries under 200,000 clones, roughly 76% recorded once. This TCR came from a human donor in good health. The chain carries TRBV13 and TRBJ1-1; the D is unclear. The source material was PBMCs. DNA of the CDR3: TGTGCCACCCAACAAACCATGAACACTGAAGCTTTCTTT. It translates to CATQQTMNTEAFF.